This T cell receptor (beta chain) was sequenced in a study of CD8+CD57+ T cells in acquired aplastic anemia (dated by TCRdb to 2016 to 2019). Regarding the study in general: Extracted DNA from sorted CD4+ and CD8+ cells averaged about 3 ug, ranging from roughly 0.17 to 30 ug. A CD8+CD57+ expansion meant a frequency higher than the mean frequency seen in healthy subjects.

Genomic DNA was used as template for profiling of TCR beta VDJ combinations and CDR3 sequences. TCR repertoire sequencing was run on an Illumina HiSeq 2000. As for how the authors treated the data: Repertoire assessment relied on Simpson's diversity index, CDR3 size and DJ length profiles, and TRBV/TRBJ rearrangement plots. The most abundant DNA sequence in the deep sequencing data was defined as the immunodominant clone. CDR3 amino acid sequences were checked for sharing across subjects and were also compared against the VDJdb database and published repertoires. The public reads were reanalyzed by TCRdb: fastp trimming at Q25, MiXCR alignment, in-frame beta chains only. Rows are combined by CDR3 protein, so each entry shows the most common genes and DNA. Here the V and J calls rest on TCRdb's processing, not on the authors' analysis. The sample table holds roughly 500,000 distinct CDR3 sequences, of which less than 35% were seen once. The ten most abundant clones make up about 0.8% of the sample.

Study-wide conclusions, independent of this receptor: Around 27 CD8+ CDR3 sequences were found in both patients and controls but appeared to be highly expressed in patients and within the immunodominant clones of the patients. Patients and healthy controls showed no significant difference in CD8+ Simpson's diversity (P=0.060).

This clonotype was seen repeatedly, ten times or more. No antigen is known for it. No base qualities exist here, and no much larger clone lies one base off it. The patients picked for sequencing were ones in whom flow cytometry had shown an expansion of CD8+CD57+ cells. All patients had severe acquired aplastic anemia diagnosed by International Study of Aplastic Anemia and Agranulocytosis and Camitta criteria. Patients had received no therapy at the time of blood sampling. TCR repertoires of sorted CD4+ and CD8+ blood T cells from severe aplastic anemia patients and healthy subjects were deep-sequenced in the study. Patients were enrolled in the USA under clinicaltrials.gov protocols 00001620, 01623167, 00001397, 00071045, 00081523 and 00961064. Ficoll-Paque density gradient centrifugation was used to isolate peripheral blood mononuclear cells. Before DNA was extracted, CD4+ and CD8+ T cells were sorted using either FACS or magnetic beads.

CDR1 and CDR2 (LNHDA, SQIVND) derive from the germline V gene (reference sequence). The CDR3 goes from the cysteine to the phenylalanine over 13 residues. Only the CDR3 DNA is retained, 39 bases long and in frame from the first base. The V end loses 0 bases and the J end loses 6 bases, and a stretch of 7 bases separates them. This chain joins TRBV19 to TRBJ2-3; the D gene is perhaps TRBD1, on 5 matching bases. The sequence was collected from a human donor with aplastic anemia. Sequencing input: sorted CD4+, CD8+, or CD8+CD57+ T cells (not recorded which) from PBMCs. The CDR3 protein sequence reads: CASSIDRVDTQYF. The nucleotide sequence reads TGTGCCAGTAGTATAGACAGGGTCGATACGCAGTATTTT.